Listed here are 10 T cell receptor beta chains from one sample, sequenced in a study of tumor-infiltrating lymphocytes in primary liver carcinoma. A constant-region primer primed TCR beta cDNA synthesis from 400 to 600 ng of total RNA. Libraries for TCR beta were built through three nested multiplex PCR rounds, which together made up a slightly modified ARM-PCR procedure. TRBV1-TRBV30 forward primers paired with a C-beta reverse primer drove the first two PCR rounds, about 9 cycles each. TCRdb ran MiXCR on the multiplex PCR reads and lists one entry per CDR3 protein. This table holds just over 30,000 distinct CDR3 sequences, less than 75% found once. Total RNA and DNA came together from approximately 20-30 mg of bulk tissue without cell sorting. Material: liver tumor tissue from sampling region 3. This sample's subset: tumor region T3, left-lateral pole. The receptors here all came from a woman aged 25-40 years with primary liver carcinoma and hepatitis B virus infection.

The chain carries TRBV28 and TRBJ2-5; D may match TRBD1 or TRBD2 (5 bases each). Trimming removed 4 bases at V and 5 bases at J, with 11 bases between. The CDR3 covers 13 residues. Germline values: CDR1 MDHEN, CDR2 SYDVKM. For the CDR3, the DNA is TGTGCCAGCAGTTCCCCGGGGACCGAGACCCAGTACTTC. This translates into CASSSPGTETQYF. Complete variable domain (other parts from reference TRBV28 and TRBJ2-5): DVKVTQSSRYLVKRTGEKVFLECVQDMDHENMFWYRQDPGLGLRLIYFSYDVKMKEKGDIPEGYSVSREKKERFSLILESASTNQTSMYLCASSSPGTETQYFGPGTRLLVL.

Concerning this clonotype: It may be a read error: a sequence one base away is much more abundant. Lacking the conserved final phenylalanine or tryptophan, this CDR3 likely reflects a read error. DNA of the CDR3: TGTACCAGCAGTGCCCGCGGGACACTACCTTCCTACGAGCAGTACCTC. This encodes CTSSARGTLPSYEQYL. The chain combines TRBV11-3 with TRBJ2-7; D may be TRBD1 or TRBD2 (6 bases each). This CDR3 is built from 16 residues. Germline V gene data show CDR1 as SGHNT and CDR2 as YENEEA.

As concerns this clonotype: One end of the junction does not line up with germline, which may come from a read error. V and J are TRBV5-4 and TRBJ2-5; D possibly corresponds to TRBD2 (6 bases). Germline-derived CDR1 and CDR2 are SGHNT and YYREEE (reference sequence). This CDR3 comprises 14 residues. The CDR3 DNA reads TGTGCCAGCAGCTGGCGGGATGAGGAAGAGGCCCAGTACTTC. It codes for CASSWRDEEEAQYF. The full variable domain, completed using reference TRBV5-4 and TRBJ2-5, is ETGVTQSPTHLIKTRGQQVTLRCSSQSGHNTVSWYQQALGQGPQFIFQYYREEENGRGNFPPRFSGLQFPNYSSELNVNALELDDSALYLCASSWRDEEEAQYFGPGTRLLVL.

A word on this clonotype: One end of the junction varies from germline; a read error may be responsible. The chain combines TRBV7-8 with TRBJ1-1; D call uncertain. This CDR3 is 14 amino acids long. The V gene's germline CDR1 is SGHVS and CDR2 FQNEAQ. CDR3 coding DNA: TGTGCCAGCAACCCGGGAACCGCGAACACTGATGCTTTCTTT. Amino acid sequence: CASNPGTANTDAFF.

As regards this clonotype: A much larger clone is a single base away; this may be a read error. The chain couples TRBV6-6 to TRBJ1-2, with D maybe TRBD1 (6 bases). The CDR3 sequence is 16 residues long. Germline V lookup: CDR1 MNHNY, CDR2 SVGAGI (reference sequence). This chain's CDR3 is CANSYPGQKVNYSYTF. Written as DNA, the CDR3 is TGTGCCAACAGCTACCCCGGACAGAAAGTTAACTATAGCTACACCTTC.

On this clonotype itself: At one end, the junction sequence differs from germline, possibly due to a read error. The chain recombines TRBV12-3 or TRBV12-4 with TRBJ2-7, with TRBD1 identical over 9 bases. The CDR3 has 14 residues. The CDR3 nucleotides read TGTGCCAGCAGGGAAACAGGGGGCGAAATCAAGCAGAACTTT. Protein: CASRETGGEIKQNF.

The CDR3, as DNA: TGTGCTAGTAGCTCCCGACCCGCAGATACGCAGTATTTT. This encodes CASSSRPADTQYF. The chain has TRBV6-5 and TRBJ2-3; no clear D gene. The CDR3 covers 13 residues. Per germline, CDR1 MNHEY and CDR2 SVGAGI.

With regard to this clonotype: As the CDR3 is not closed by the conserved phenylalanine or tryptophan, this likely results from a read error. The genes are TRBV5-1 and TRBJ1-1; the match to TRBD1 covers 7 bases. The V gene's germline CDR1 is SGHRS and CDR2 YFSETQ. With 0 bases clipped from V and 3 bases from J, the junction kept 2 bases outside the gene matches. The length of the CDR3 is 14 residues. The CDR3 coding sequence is TGCGCCAGCAGCTTGGGACAGGGATACACTGAAGCTTTCATC. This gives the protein CASSLGQGYTEAFI.

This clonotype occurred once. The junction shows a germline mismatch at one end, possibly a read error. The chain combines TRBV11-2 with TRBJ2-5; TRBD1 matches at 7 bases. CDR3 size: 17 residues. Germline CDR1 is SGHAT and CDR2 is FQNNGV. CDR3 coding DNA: TGTACCAGCAGCCCCCCTAGACAGGGAGTTGGGAAAGAGACCCAGTATTTC. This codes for CTSSPPRQGVGKETQYF.

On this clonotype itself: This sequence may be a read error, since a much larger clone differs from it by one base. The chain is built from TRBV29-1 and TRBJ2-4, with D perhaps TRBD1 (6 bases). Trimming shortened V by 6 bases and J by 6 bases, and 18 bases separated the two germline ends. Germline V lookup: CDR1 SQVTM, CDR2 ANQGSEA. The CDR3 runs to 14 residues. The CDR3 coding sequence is TGCAGCGTCCGGACGGGGACACAGGGAAACATTCAGTACTTC. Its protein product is CSVRTGTQGNIQYF. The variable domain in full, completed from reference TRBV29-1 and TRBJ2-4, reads SAVISQKPSRDICQRGTSLTIQCQVDSQVTMMFWYRQQPGQSLTLIATANQGSEATYESGFVIDKFPISRPNLTFSTLTVSNMSPEDSSIYLCSVRTGTQGNIQYFGAGTRLSVL.